One sample yielded the 32 T cell receptor beta chains listed below, sequenced in a study of CD8+CD57+ T cells in acquired aplastic anemia. CD8+CD57+ cell expansion, shown by flow cytometry, had occurred in the patients selected for sequencing. According to the study, genomic DNA was the template for TCR beta VDJ and CDR3 profiling. MiXCR was run by TCRdb on the reads, yielding one entry per CDR3 protein. The sample has approximately 170,000 distinct CDR3 sequences; less than 50% are singletons. Source material: sorted CD4+, CD8+, or CD8+CD57+ T cells (not recorded which) from PBMCs. These receptors all come from a human donor with aplastic anemia.

Regarding this clonotype: Mismatch with germline at one junction end may stem from a read error. The rearrangement joins TRBV10-3 to TRBJ1-2, with 9 bases fitting TRBD1. Germline V gene data show CDR1 as ENHRY and CDR2 as SYGVKD. This CDR3 comprises 15 residues. The chain's CDR3 is CASSTRTGDAYGYTF. The CDR3 region has the DNA TGTGCCAGCAGTACACGGACAGGGGACGCCTATGGCTACACCTTC.

The chain couples TRBV15 to TRBJ1-2; no definite D call. The CDR3 extends over 14 amino acids. From germline, CDR1 is LNHNV and CDR2 YYDKDF (reference sequence). Trimming shortened V by 0 bases and J by 8 bases, and 13 bases separated the two germline ends. The CDR3: CATSRDGEGYGYTF. CDR3 in DNA: TGTGCCACCAGCAGAGATGGGGAGGGTTACGGCTACACCTTC. The variable domain in full, with the rest retrieved from reference TRBV15 and TRBJ1-2, is DAMVIQNPRYQVTQFGKPVTLSCSQTLNHNVMYWYQQKSSQAPKLLFHYYDKDFNNEADTPDNFQSRRPNTSFCFLDIRSPGLGDTAMYLCATSRDGEGYGYTFGSGTRLTVV.

A word on this clonotype: An end of the junction differs from the germline gene, which may be a read error. CDR3 region: CAGSQLADTQYF. CDR3 bases: TGTGCCGGCAGCCAATTAGCGGATACGCAGTATTTT. The chain combines TRBV7-2 with TRBJ2-3, with D perhaps TRBD2 (5 bases). CDR3 length equals 12 residues. The V gene's germline CDR1 is SGHTA and CDR2 FQGNSA.

In this sample, this clonotype turned up many times. This rearrangement joins TRBV20-1 to TRBJ2-2; D perhaps matches TRBD2 (5 bases). Trimming removed 2 bases from V and 2 bases from J, with 15 bases in between. This CDR3 has 16 amino acids. CDR1 is DFQATT, CDR2 SNEGSKA, per germline (reference sequence). The CDR3 spells CSARSTSGINTGELFF. The CDR3 coding sequence is TGCAGTGCTAGATCGACGAGCGGCATCAACACCGGGGAGCTGTTTTTT.

This chain uses TRBV5-5 with TRBJ2-7, with unresolved D. The length of the CDR3 is 15 residues. CDR1 and CDR2 from the germline V gene are SGHKS and YYEKEE (reference sequence). The ends were cut back, 2 bases at V and 0 bases at J, with 12 bases in the middle. The CDR3 nucleotides are TGTGCCAGCAGCTTCGATAGAACAAGCTCCTACGAGCAGTACTTC. Residues: CASSFDRTSSYEQYF.

This clonotype was observed many times. The chain links TRBV3-1 to TRBJ1-2; D unresolved. Looked up from germline, CDR1 is LGHDT and CDR2 is YNNKEL (reference sequence). The V end lost 4 bases, the J end lost 0 bases, and 9 bases lay between the germline ends. The CDR3 consists of 14 residues. The CDR3 DNA reads TGTGCCAGCAGCCCCAATGGAGCTAACTATGGCTACACCTTC. This codes for CASSPNGANYGYTF.

Many counts were recorded for this clonotype. The CDR3 region has the DNA TGTGCCAGCAGCTTAGTAGGCAGGGAAGGATACGGCTACACCTTC. It yields the protein CASSLVGREGYGYTF. The rearrangement uses TRBV13 and TRBJ1-2, with TRBD1 as a possible D gene (5 bases). The CDR3 loop spans 15 amino acids. CDR1 and CDR2 from the germline V gene are PRHDT and FYEKMQ (reference sequence). With 1 base removed from V and 8 bases from J, the gap between germline ends came to 17 bases.

For this clonotype: The CDR3 does not close with the conserved phenylalanine or tryptophan, likely indicating a read error. The limits of the CDR3 on the DNA are not certain, so only TCRdb's listed CDR3 is given. This sequence joins TRBV2 and TRBJ2-7; TRBD2 is the table's D call, not checked against the DNA. The CDR3 adds up to 10 amino acids, both ends counted. From germline, CDR1 is SNHLY and CDR2 FYNNEI. CDR3 sequence: CATSDSGLAG.

This chain joins TRBV6-2 or TRBV6-3 and TRBJ1-1; D remains ambiguous. The V gene lost 5 bases and the J gene lost 5 bases, with 15 bases spanning the gap. Germline V lookup: CDR1 MNHEY, CDR2 SVGEGT. The CDR3 is 14 residues long. This CDR3 is CASSPRVSGTEAFF. Here the CDR3 DNA reads TGTGCCAGCAGTCCCCGGGTATCAGGAACTGAAGCTTTCTTT.

The chain recombines TRBV11-2 with TRBJ2-7; 10 nucleotides match TRBD2. Germline CDR1 is SGHAT and CDR2 is FQNNGV. CDR3 length equals 18 residues. V gave up 1 base and J gave up 0 bases; unmatched junction bases: 9. CDR3 nucleotides: TGTGCCAGCAGCTTAGTACCTAGCGGGGGCCGCAACTCCTACGAGCAGTACTTC. Protein product: CASSLVPSGGRNSYEQYF.

This clonotype came up a few times. The chain employs TRBV6-2 or TRBV6-3 and TRBJ2-1; possibly TRBD2 for D (7 bases). CDR3 length: 16 residues. The germline CDR1 and CDR2 sequences are MNHEY and SVGEGT. V was clipped by 2 bases and J by 9 bases, with 20 bases between them. The chain's CDR3 is CASSYPVGGLLGEQFF. The CDR3 DNA reads TGTGCCAGCAGTTACCCTGTCGGGGGGCTGTTGGGTGAGCAGTTCTTC.

This clonotype occurred many times. The rearrangement uses TRBV14 and TRBJ2-1; no reliable D call. This CDR3 has 16 residues. CDR1 and CDR2 from the germline V gene are SGHDN and FVKESK. V lost 0 bases and J 0 bases, leaving 9 bases between the germline ends. In DNA, the CDR3 is TGTGCCAGCAGCCAAGAGGCAGATCTCTCCTACAATGAGCAGTTCTTC. Its translation is CASSQEADLSYNEQFF.

This clonotype came up once. The CDR3 sequence: CSAIPGTSGRTNGYTF. CDR3 sequence (DNA): TGCAGTGCTATACCCGGGACATCCGGGCGCACCAATGGCTACACCTTC. The V gene is TRBV20-1, the J gene TRBJ1-2; a weak D match, TRBD1 (6 bases). The germline V and J ends were trimmed by 4 bases and 6 bases, with 24 bases remaining between them. Germline V gene sequence: CDR1 DFQATT, CDR2 SNEGSKA (reference sequence). CDR3 size: 16 residues.

This clonotype was counted between two and nine times. The chain has TRBV24-1 and TRBJ2-1; 10 nucleotides agree with TRBD2. CDR3 size: 16 residues. Trimming removed 11 bases from V and 3 bases from J; junction bases left unmatched: 12. Germline CDR1 and CDR2: KGHDR and SFDVKD. CDR3 residues: CASSREAGGIYNEQFF. In DNA form, the CDR3 reads TGTGCCAGCTCGCGGGAAGCGGGGGGGATCTACAATGAGCAGTTCTTC.

The V and J genes are TRBV20-1 and TRBJ1-5, with 8 bases fitting TRBD1. The V and J ends lost 5 bases and 0 bases, in that order; junction bases with no gene match: 9. The CDR3 totals 16 residues. CDR1 and CDR2 (germline): DFQATT, SNEGSKA (reference sequence). The CDR3: CSAYPGQGSSNQPQHF. The CDR3, as DNA: TGCAGTGCTTACCCCGGACAGGGATCTAGCAATCAGCCCCAGCATTTT.

This chain links TRBV19 with TRBJ1-6, with 9 bases aligning to TRBD1. The V gene's germline CDR1 is LNHDA and CDR2 SQIVND (reference sequence). The V and J ends lost 10 bases and 2 bases, in that order; junction bases with no gene match: 6. The CDR3 totals 15 residues. CDR3 residues: CATGTGSPYNSPLHF. As DNA, the CDR3 is TGTGCCACCGGGACAGGGTCTCCCTATAATTCACCCCTCCACTTT.

This clonotype has a count of ten or more. This chain connects TRBV11-2 to TRBJ2-1; D is unresolved. The CDR3 consists of 16 residues. The germline gives CDR1 SGHAT, CDR2 FQNNGV. V dropped 1 base and J dropped 0 bases, with 10 bases sitting between them. The CDR3 reads CASSLGHMSSYNEQFF. CDR3 nucleotides: TGTGCCAGCAGCTTAGGCCACATGAGCTCCTACAATGAGCAGTTCTTC.

J is TRBJ2-1 and V is TRBV7-3; D not resolved. This CDR3 has 12 residues. The germline V gene has CDR1 SGHTA and CDR2 FQGTGA. Trimming shortened V by 1 base and J by 6 bases, and 4 bases separated the two germline ends. CDR3 sequence (DNA): TGTGCCAGCAGCTTAAGGGCCAATGAGCAGTTCTTC. Protein product: CASSLRANEQFF.

This clonotype is a singleton in its sample. V gene TRBV9 combines with J gene TRBJ1-2; no reliable D call. V was cut by 0 bases and J by 3 bases, with 9 bases left in between. The CDR3 spans 14 residues. Germline values: CDR1 SGDLS, CDR2 YYNGEE. CDR3 sequence reads: CASSVGLTYYGYTF. CDR3 in DNA: TGTGCCAGCAGCGTAGGACTAACCTACTATGGCTACACCTTC.

The V call is TRBV2, the J call TRBJ1-5; D is unresolved. Per the germline V gene, CDR1 is SNHLY and CDR2 is FYNNEI. This CDR3 region has 14 residues. V lost 4 bases, J lost 0 bases, and 7 bases lay in between. CDR3 region: CASSVWYSNQPQHF. The DNA for the CDR3 is TGTGCCAGCAGTGTTTGGTATAGCAATCAGCCCCAGCATTTT.

The table lists this clonotype with a count of one. The J gene is TRBJ1-4, the V gene TRBV29-1; the match to TRBD1 covers 10 bases. With 5 bases clipped from V and 8 bases from J, the junction kept 8 bases outside the gene matches. Germline CDR1 is SQVTM and CDR2 is ANQGSEA. The CDR3 contains 14 residues. The CDR3 is CSVSRDRGREKLFF. As DNA, the CDR3 is TGCAGCGTTAGCCGGGACAGGGGACGAGAAAAACTGTTTTTT. The whole variable domain, filled in from reference TRBV29-1 and TRBJ1-4, reads SAVISQKPSRDICQRGTSLTIQCQVDSQVTMMFWYRQQPGQSLTLIATANQGSEATYESGFVIDKFPISRPNLTFSTLTVSNMSPEDSSIYLCSVSRDRGREKLFFGSGTQLSVL.

A remark on this clonotype: The junction and the germline gene differ at one end; a read error may be behind it. The V call is TRBV5-5, the J call TRBJ1-2; D possibly corresponds to TRBD1 (6 bases). Germline CDR1 is SGHKS and CDR2 is YYEKEE (reference sequence). CDR3 length: 14 amino acids. The CDR3 DNA sequence: TGTGCCAGCGGCTTGAGGCAGGGGCCGTTTGGCTACACCTTC. Protein: CASGLRQGPFGYTF.

About this clonotype itself: This may come from a read error, since a much larger clone is one base off. V is TRBV12-3 or TRBV12-4 and J is TRBJ1-2, with D maybe TRBD1 (6 bases). The V end was cut by 6 bases, the J end by 7 bases, with 15 bases between. The CDR3 length is 13 residues. CDR3 nucleotide sequence: TGTGCCAGCAGCTACTCGGGGGCACTTGGCTACACCTTC. This encodes CASSYSGALGYTF.

V usage is TRBV6-2 or TRBV6-3 and J usage is TRBJ1-4, with a possible D match to TRBD1 (5 bases). Germline loops: CDR1 MNHEY, CDR2 SVGEGT. The CDR3 spans 14 residues. V was cut by 0 bases and J by 10 bases, with 12 bases left in between. CDR3 amino acids: CASSYSTENGKLFF. The CDR3 DNA follows: TGTGCCAGCAGTTACTCGACAGAGAACGGAAAACTGTTTTTT.

The chain employs TRBV27 and TRBJ1-2; D is perhaps TRBD1 (5 bases). CDR1 MNHEY and CDR2 SMNVEV come from the germline V gene (reference sequence). The V end was cut by 2 bases, the J end by 7 bases, with 11 bases between. The CDR3 runs 13 residues. The CDR3 coding sequence is TGTGCCAGCAGTTTAACCCAGGGCGTTGGCTACACCTTC. This encodes CASSLTQGVGYTF.

This sequence joins TRBV20-1 and TRBJ2-5, with TRBD2 identical over 8 bases. Trimming removed 5 bases from V and 5 bases from J; junction bases left unmatched: 7. Germline loops: CDR1 DFQATT, CDR2 SNEGSKA (reference sequence). This CDR3 contains 13 residues. CDR3 DNA sequence: TGCAGTGCTGGGAGCGGGAGAGGGGAGACCCAGTACTTC. Translating gives CSAGSGRGETQYF.

This chain connects TRBV25-1 to TRBJ2-7, with 10 bases that match TRBD1. V dropped 3 bases and J dropped 2; count of bases not matched to a gene: 7. The CDR3 totals 16 residues. Germline assignment: CDR1 MGHDK and CDR2 SYGVNS. The CDR3 nucleotides are TGTGCCAGCAGTGATCCGGGACAGGGGAACCCCTACGAGCAGTACGTC. Translated, it gives CASSDPGQGNPYEQYV.

The V call is TRBV11-2, the J call TRBJ1-4, with 8 positions matching TRBD1. This CDR3 contains 16 residues. Trimming at V came to 5 bases and at J to 7 bases, leaving 12 bases not matched to a gene. The germline V gene has CDR1 SGHAT and CDR2 FQNNGV. The CDR3 spells CASSTGTGGGGEKLFF. The CDR3 DNA sequence: TGTGCCAGCAGCACCGGAACAGGGGGTGGGGGTGAAAAACTGTTTTTT. Variable domain in full (rest from reference TRBV11-2 and TRBJ1-4): EAGVAQSPRYKIIEKRQSVAFWCNPISGHATLYWYQQILGQGPKLLIQFQNNGVVDDSQLPKDRFSAERLKGVDSTLKIQPAKLEDSAVYLCASSTGTGGGGEKLFFGSGTQLSVL.

In this sample, this clonotype turned up a few times. The chain joins TRBV6-1 to TRBJ1-1; D is unresolved. The CDR3 has 11 residues. Between the trimmed V and J ends, which lost 6 bases and 2 bases, there was a span of 4 bases. Per germline, CDR1 MNHNS and CDR2 SASEGT. Here the CDR3 DNA reads TGTGCCAGCAGAACCAACACTGAAGCTTTCTTT. Its protein product is CASRTNTEAFF.

The CDR3 bases are TGTGCCACCAGCAGAGATGATAGCGGAACCTACAATGAGCAGTTCTTC. Encoded protein: CATSRDDSGTYNEQFF. J is TRBJ2-1 and V is TRBV15, with D possibly matching TRBD2 (6 bases). The CDR3 runs 16 residues. In germline, CDR1 is LNHNV, CDR2 YYDKDF (reference sequence). Trimming left V 0 bases short and J 2 bases short, with 11 bases between.

The rearrangement joins TRBV9 to TRBJ2-1, with unresolved D. Trimming pared 0 bases from V and 6 bases from J, leaving 10 bases between. The CDR3 runs to 14 residues. The V gene's germline CDR1 is SGDLS and CDR2 YYNGEE. In nucleotides, the CDR3 is TGTGCCAGCAGCGTAGAGGGCGCCTGCAATGAGCAGTTCTTC. Its protein is CASSVEGACNEQFF.

V is TRBV25-1 and J is TRBJ1-6; D may be TRBD1 (6 bases). CDR1 is MGHDK, CDR2 SYGVNS, per germline. The V end was cut by 4 bases, the J end by 7 bases, with 17 bases between. This CDR3 contains 16 residues. CDR3 sequence: CASSVGSGALNSPLHF. CDR3 nucleotide sequence: TGTGCCAGCAGTGTCGGCTCGGGGGCGTTAAATTCACCCCTCCACTTT.